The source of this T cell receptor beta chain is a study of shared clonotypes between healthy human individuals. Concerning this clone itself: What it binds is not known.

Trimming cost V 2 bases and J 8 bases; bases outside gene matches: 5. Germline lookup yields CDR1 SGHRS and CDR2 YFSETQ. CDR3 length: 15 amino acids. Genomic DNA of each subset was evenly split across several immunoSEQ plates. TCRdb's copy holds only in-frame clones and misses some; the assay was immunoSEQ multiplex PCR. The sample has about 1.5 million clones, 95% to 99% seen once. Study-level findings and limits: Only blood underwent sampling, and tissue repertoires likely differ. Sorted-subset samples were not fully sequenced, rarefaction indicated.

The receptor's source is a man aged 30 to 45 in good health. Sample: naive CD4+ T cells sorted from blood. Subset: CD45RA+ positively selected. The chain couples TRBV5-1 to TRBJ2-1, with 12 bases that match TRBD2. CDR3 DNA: TGCGCCAGCAGCTTAGGACTAGCGGGATATGATGAGCAGTTCTTC. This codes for CASSLGLAGYDEQFF.